Below, one TCR beta chain is given with its context. Its target is unknown. Trimming removed 3 bases from V and 3 bases from J, with 15 bases in between. CDR1 SEHNR and CDR2 FQNEAQ come from the germline V gene (reference sequence). The CDR3 has 16 amino acids. This specimen belongs to a study of OX40 agonist ivuxolimab in advanced cancers. Overall study findings and caveats: Dosing at 0.1 to 3.0 mg/kg was accompanied by clonal expansion of CD4+ and CD8+ blood T cells by week 6.

The table came from immunoSEQ multiplex PCR; TCRdb's copy has only in-frame clones and leaves some out. The sample has more than 65,000 clones; less than 85% are singletons. The sample was CD4+ or CD8+ T cells sorted from blood, taken in a trial of the OX40 agonist ivuxolimab. The V and J genes are TRBV7-9 and TRBJ2-1; tentative D call: TRBD2 (6 bases). This TCR was sampled from an adult with an advanced solid tumor such as melanoma, head and neck, liver or kidney cancer. CDR3 in DNA: TGTGCCAGCAGCTTGGGTAGCGCGGGACTCTACAATGAGCAGTTCTTC. This codes for CASSLGSAGLYNEQFF.